This entry describes one T cell receptor (beta chain). Its antigen is unidentified. Produced via immunoSEQ multiplex PCR; TCRdb's table is partial and in-frame only. The table lists over 45,000 clones, approximately 85% of them singletons. The V end lost 0 bases, the J end lost 9 bases, and 12 bases lay between the germline ends. CDR3 size: 15 residues. Germline V lookup: CDR1 LGHDT, CDR2 YNNKEL (reference sequence). The source of the sample is a study of T cell responses to AZD1222 COVID-19 vaccine. General observations from the study: Reportedly, nearly half the spike-specific TCRs target unmutated variant regions. Clonal diversity may have been underestimated, and the donors were mostly white British, with more females than males. All repertoire sampling was performed exclusively after the peak T cell response.

This receptor was obtained from an adult in good health. The chain carries TRBV3-1 (or the pseudogene TRBV3-2) and TRBJ1-6; D unresolved. The material was peripheral blood, obtained on day 0 of AZD1222 vaccination. CDR3 protein: CASSQDLSASSPLHF. The CDR3 bases are TGTGCCAGCAGCCAAGACCTGTCCGCAAGTTCACCCCTCCACTTT.